This T cell receptor beta chain comes out of a study of blood T cells in healthy people across ages. The wider study: Capturing about one barcoded beta molecule per two T cells was achieved by template switching. Study-level points and caveats: Across the age range, TCR beta diversity per million T cells fell in a roughly linear way. Using unsorted PBMCs precluded a conclusive naive versus antigen-experienced comparison.

About this clonotype itself: The antigen remains undetermined.

The germline V gene has CDR1 SGHTA and CDR2 FQGNSA. The CDR3 sequence is 13 residues long. Trimming shortened V by 1 base and J by 7 bases, and 10 bases separated the two germline ends. A J-beta primer mix and a sample-barcoded 5' primer were used in a second PCR of roughly 7 to 12 cycles. Tags on each cDNA molecule came from a template-switch adaptor with 12 random nucleotides. TCRdb itself ran the 5' RACE reads through MiXCR, one entry per CDR3 protein. The sample yields around 1,800,000 distinct CDR3 sequences, 30% to 40% seen once. V usage is TRBV7-2 and J usage is TRBJ1-2; D unresolved. The clonotype originates from a human donor in good health. Sequenced input: blood. Written as DNA, the CDR3 is TGTGCCAGCAGCTTAGTAACCCCTTCTGGCTACACCTTC. This sequence encodes CASSLVTPSGYTF.